The sequence of this TCR beta chain was determined in a study of blood T cell repertoires in COVID-19. Study summary: T cells, B-cell-depleted T cells, or PBMCs provided the cDNA or gDNA that served as material.

Only one count was recorded for this clone. Seattle patients were enrolled while actively infected and followed longitudinally. The CDR3 contains 14 residues. In germline, CDR1 is SEHNR, CDR2 FQNEAQ (reference sequence). Trimming pared 5 bases from V and 10 bases from J, leaving 15 bases between. In the original analysis: Cell counts per sample came from amplifying reference gene primers. Only in-frame clones appear in the TCRdb table, and some are missing; sequencing was by immunoSEQ multiplex PCR. The D gene and trimming were derived from the DNA, and the V and J assignments and clone size from that table. The profile shows approximately 250,000 clones, 80% to 95% of them singletons.

This TCR was sampled from a man aged 25-40 years with COVID-19, enrolled during active disease. What was sequenced was peripheral blood. This sequence joins TRBV7-9 and TRBJ1-6, with D tentatively TRBD1 (5 bases). The CDR3 coding sequence is TGTGCCAGCAGCCCCATTCGGGGGAGCTCACCCCTCCACTTT. As protein: CASSPIRGSSPLHF.